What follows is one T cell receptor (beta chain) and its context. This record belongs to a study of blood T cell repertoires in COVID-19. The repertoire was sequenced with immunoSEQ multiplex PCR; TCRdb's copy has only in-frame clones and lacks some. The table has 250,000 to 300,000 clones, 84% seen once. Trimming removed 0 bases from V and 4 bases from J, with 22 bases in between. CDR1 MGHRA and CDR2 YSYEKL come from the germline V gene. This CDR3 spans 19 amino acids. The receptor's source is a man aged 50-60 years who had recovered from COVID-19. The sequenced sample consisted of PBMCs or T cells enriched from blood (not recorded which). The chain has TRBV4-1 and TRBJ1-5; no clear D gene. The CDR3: CASSQDGVDGWVSNQPQHF. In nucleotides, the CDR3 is TGCGCCAGCAGCCAAGACGGGGTCGACGGGTGGGTCAGTAATCAGCCCCAGCATTTT.